The sequence of this TCR beta chain was determined in a study of blood T cells in healthy people across ages. This CDR3 spans 15 amino acids. Germline loops: CDR1 SEHNR, CDR2 FQNEAQ (reference sequence). Trimming took off 2 bases at V and 2 bases at J, with 11 bases between the two ends. The sample holds a few counts of this clonotype. With a J-beta primer mix and a sample-barcoded 5' primer, a second PCR ran about 6 to 11 cycles. MiXCR was run by TCRdb on the 5' RACE reads, yielding one entry per CDR3 protein. The repertoire includes around 1,500,000 distinct CDR3 sequences, 28% of them detected once, and less than 9.5% sits in the top ten.

The chain carries TRBV7-9 and TRBJ2-3, with D maybe TRBD2 (6 bases). Sequenced material: blood. The TCR was taken from a woman aged 25 to 39 in good health. CDR3 bases: TGTGCCAGCAGCTTAAAGGAGGGATTCACAGATACGCAGTATTTT. It yields the protein CASSLKEGFTDTQYF.